The 19 T cell receptor beta chains below were found in one sample sequenced in a study of shared clonotypes between healthy human individuals. Profiled with immunoSEQ multiplex PCR; TCRdb holds only in-frame clones, not every one. This table holds about 2 million clones, over 85% found once. Naive CD8 cells lacked CD45RO, underwent positive selection for CCR7 and left out terminally differentiated effector memory CD45RA+ cells. Source material: naive CD8+ T cells sorted from blood. These receptors all stem from a man aged 18-30 years in good health.

The chain carries TRBV19 and TRBJ2-5, with 8 bases matching TRBD2. The CDR3 runs to 16 residues. CDR1 and CDR2 (germline): LNHDA, SQIVND (reference sequence). V was clipped by 1 base and J by 1 base; unmatched bases: 5. CDR3 coding DNA: TGTGCCAGTAGTATAGGAGCGGGGGACACCCAAGAGACCCAGTACTTC. It yields the protein CASSIGAGDTQETQYF. The whole variable domain, remainder taken from reference TRBV19 and TRBJ2-5, is DGGITQSPKYLFRKEGQNVTLSCEQNLNHDAMYWYRQDPGQGLRLIYYSQIVNDFQKGDIAEGYSVSREKKESFPLTVTSAQKNPTAFYLCASSIGAGDTQETQYFGPGTRLLVL.

This clone was seen a single time. This rearrangement joins TRBV9 to TRBJ2-1; D might be TRBD2 (5 bases). CDR1 and CDR2 from the germline V gene are SGDLS and YYNGEE. The CDR3 totals 13 residues. V was pared by 4 bases and J by 8 bases, with 13 bases between. The CDR3 nucleotides are TGTGCCAGCAGCCCCTTAGAGAGGGATGAGCAGTTCTTC. This encodes CASSPLERDEQFF.

The chain combines TRBV29-1 with TRBJ2-1; D unclear. This CDR3 contains 10 residues. Germline lookup yields CDR1 SQVTM and CDR2 ANQGSEA. V dropped 6 bases and J dropped 7 bases, with 7 bases sitting between them. CDR3: CSVMVNEQFF. DNA for the CDR3: TGCAGCGTCATGGTAAATGAGCAGTTCTTC.

The V and J genes are TRBV4-3 and TRBJ2-3; 7 bases align to TRBD2. Germline loops: CDR1 LGHNA, CDR2 YSLEER. V was pared by 0 bases and J by 6 bases, with 9 bases of the junction left unmatched. The CDR3 runs 16 residues. In DNA, the CDR3 is TGCGCCAGCAGCCAAGATCTCGGGGAGGGCCCCGATACGCAGTATTTT. Translated, it gives CASSQDLGEGPDTQYF.

The V gene is TRBV7-9, the J gene TRBJ2-1; D not certain. Trimming took 3 bases from V and 2 from J, leaving 11 bases between them. The germline V gene encodes CDR1 SEHNR and CDR2 FQNEAQ (reference sequence). This CDR3 is built from 15 residues. CDR3 bases: TGTGCCAGCAGCTTGGACCCCATCACCTACAATGAGCAGTTCTTC. Its translation: CASSLDPITYNEQFF.

A single count supports this clone. The chain is built from TRBV19 and TRBJ2-5, with 12 bases lining up with TRBD2. This CDR3 comprises 16 residues. Germline V gene lookup returns CDR1 LNHDA and CDR2 SQIVND (reference sequence). J was trimmed by 4 bases and V by 5 bases; bases with no gene match: 8. The CDR3 here is CASSPRLAGVVETQYF. The DNA of the CDR3 is TGTGCCAGTAGTCCAAGACTAGCGGGGGTGGTAGAGACCCAGTACTTC. The whole variable domain, filled in from reference TRBV19 and TRBJ2-5, reads DGGITQSPKYLFRKEGQNVTLSCEQNLNHDAMYWYRQDPGQGLRLIYYSQIVNDFQKGDIAEGYSVSREKKESFPLTVTSAQKNPTAFYLCASSPRLAGVVETQYFGPGTRLLVL.

The rearrangement links TRBV6-5 to TRBJ1-2, with D uncertain. V was clipped by 6 bases and J by 2 bases, with 4 bases between them. Germline V lookup: CDR1 MNHEY, CDR2 SVGAGI. There are 11 residues in the CDR3. The CDR3 nucleotides are TGTGCCAGCAGCAACAACTATGGCTACACCTTC. Residues: CASSNNYGYTF.

J is TRBJ2-3 and V is TRBV20-1, with no clear D. With 2 bases removed from V and 5 bases from J, the gap between germline ends came to 5 bases. Germline loops: CDR1 DFQATT, CDR2 SNEGSKA (reference sequence). There are 11 residues in the CDR3. The CDR3 loop is CSARMGDTQYF. The CDR3 coding sequence is TGCAGTGCTAGAATGGGAGATACGCAGTATTTT.

The chain recombines TRBV4-1 with TRBJ2-7; a possible D gene is TRBD2 (5 bases). The CDR3 is made up of 15 amino acids. The V end lost 1 base, the J end lost 2 bases, and 12 bases lay between the germline ends. Germline-derived CDR1 and CDR2 are MGHRA and YSYEKL. CDR3 protein: CASSQVRTLTYEQYF. CDR3 nucleotide sequence: TGCGCCAGCAGCCAAGTAAGGACTTTGACCTACGAGCAGTACTTC.

V is TRBV7-9 and J is TRBJ2-6, with D possibly matching TRBD1 (8 bases). Germline V CDR1 and CDR2: SEHNR, FQNEAQ (reference sequence). This CDR3 contains 18 residues. V was shortened by 4 bases and J by 0 bases, with 16 bases between the two germline ends. The CDR3 region has the DNA TGTGCCAGCAGCTCGGACAGGGAGGGGAGCTCTGGGGCCAACGTCCTGACTTTC. As protein: CASSSDREGSSGANVLTF.

This clone has a single count. This sequence joins TRBV21-1 and TRBJ1-5. TRBV21-1 is a pseudogene segment. The CDR3 contains 15 residues. The CDR3 reads CASSKPRDVNQPQHF. CDR3 in DNA: TGTGCCAGCAGCAAACCTCGGGATGTCAATCAGCCCCAGCATTTT.

The rearrangement uses TRBV28 and TRBJ2-5; either TRBD1 or TRBD2 may supply D (6 bases each). Germline V gene sequence: CDR1 MDHEN, CDR2 SYDVKM. This CDR3 spans 16 amino acids. V was clipped by 3 bases and J by 3 bases, with 17 bases between them. The CDR3 spells CASSFQGRGVKETQYF. CDR3 coding DNA: TGTGCCAGCAGTTTCCAGGGGCGCGGGGTGAAAGAGACCCAGTACTTC.

This clone was observed a single time. The V gene is TRBV5-6, the J gene TRBJ2-7; no definite D call. V lost 2 bases and J lost 3, with 12 bases in between. CDR1 is SGHDT and CDR2 is YYEEEE in the germline V gene. The CDR3 runs to 14 residues. The CDR3 coding sequence is TGTGCCAGCAGCTTCACAACAAGAGACTACGAGCAGTACTTC. Translated: CASSFTTRDYEQYF.

The chain couples TRBV5-1 to TRBJ2-7; D unresolved. V was pared by 4 bases and J by 0 bases, with 14 bases between. Germline V gene sequence: CDR1 SGHRS, CDR2 YFSETQ. The CDR3 sequence is 15 residues long. Here the CDR3 reads CASSTNLGSSYEQYF. The CDR3 region has the DNA TGCGCCAGCAGCACTAACCTGGGATCCTCCTACGAGCAGTACTTC.

The chain's CDR3 is CAWSQQFPYSSYEQYF. CDR3 nucleotides: TGTGCCTGGAGTCAACAGTTTCCCTATAGCTCCTACGAGCAGTACTTC. The chain has TRBV30 and TRBJ2-7; D is unresolved. The CDR3 is 16 residues long. Germline V gives CDR1 GTSNPN, CDR2 SVGIG (reference sequence). Trimming stripped 2 bases from V and 0 bases from J, with 17 bases between.

The CDR3 nucleotides read TGTGCCAGCAGTGACAGGGGTCCACTAAAGGAGGGGTCCTACGAGCAGTACTTC. It specifies CASSDRGPLKEGSYEQYF. The J gene is TRBJ2-7, the V gene TRBV27; TRBD1 matches at 8 bases. Per the germline V gene, CDR1 is MNHEY and CDR2 is SMNVEV (reference sequence). The CDR3 has 18 residues. With V trimmed by 5 bases and J by 1 base, 16 bases remained unmatched.

The genes are TRBV10-1 and TRBJ2-7; D gene unclear. V shed 5 bases and J shed 0 bases, with 8 bases lying between them. Germline-derived CDR1 and CDR2 are WNHNN and SYGVQD (reference sequence). The CDR3 covers 13 residues. CDR3 nucleotides: TGCGCCAGCAGTTTTAGACACTCCTACGAGCAGTACTTC. Protein sequence: CASSFRHSYEQYF.

V gene TRBV5-4 combines with J gene TRBJ2-7, with 10 bases aligning to TRBD2. The CDR3 sequence is 14 residues long. CDR1 SGHNT and CDR2 YYREEE come from the germline V gene (reference sequence). Trimming removed 4 bases from V and 2 bases from J; junction bases left unmatched: 3. The chain's CDR3 is CASSRTSGTYEQYF. CDR3 coding DNA: TGTGCCAGCAGCAGGACTAGCGGTACCTACGAGCAGTACTTC.

The chain has TRBV7-9 and TRBJ2-1; D unclear. The CDR3 contains 16 residues. The germline V and J ends were trimmed by 5 bases and 1 base, with 15 bases remaining between them. The germline V gene encodes CDR1 SEHNR and CDR2 FQNEAQ (reference sequence). This CDR3 reads CASSPQKEWSYNEQFF. Here the CDR3 DNA reads TGTGCCAGCAGCCCCCAAAAAGAGTGGTCCTACAATGAGCAGTTCTTC.